Listed below are T cell receptor beta chains from one sample, sequenced in a study of beta chain features in type 1 diabetes. The method was immunoSEQ multiplex PCR; TCRdb's version includes in-frame clones alone and lacks a portion of them. The data contain around 280,000 clones, over 14% of them singletons. The sequenced sample was naive CD4+ T cells from blood. These receptors were taken from a man younger than 35 with type 1 diabetes. The CDR3 runs from the conserved cysteine through the conserved F or W. Each record gives: V gene, J gene, D gene, clone size, CDR3 protein, CDR3 DNA. D genes are given only for firm matches. Some rows have no size entry. The others give once, few or many, or a class for an expanded clone.

TRBV6-5	TRBJ2-7	-	-	CASSLQGWGYEQYF	TGTGCCAGCAGTCTACAGGGATGGGGCTACGAGCAGTACTTC
TRBV4-2	TRBJ2-7	TRBD2	-	CASSPGTSGRPSSYEQYF	TGTGCCAGCAGCCCAGGGACTAGCGGGAGGCCGAGCTCCTACGAGCAGTACTTC
TRBV5-6	TRBJ1-1	-	few	CASSAFPTPAEAFF	TGTGCCAGCAGTGCCTTTCCAACTCCTGCGGAAGCTTTCTTT
TRBV2	TRBJ2-5	TRBD1	few	CASSLDRGETQYF	TGTGCCAGCAGTTTGGACAGGGGTGAGACCCAGTACTTC
TRBV29-1	TRBJ2-2	-	-	CSVMSGTPTGELFF	TGCAGCGTTATGTCCGGGACTCCTACCGGGGAGCTGTTTTTT
TRBV10-3	TRBJ1-6	-	-	CATAVRGLGSLENSPLHF	TGTGCCACCGCTGTCCGGGGTTTAGGTAGCTTGGAAAATTCACCCCTCCACTTT
TRBV27	TRBJ2-7	-	once	CASSLSRVTYEQYF	TGTGCCAGCAGTTTATCCAGGGTAACCTACGAGCAGTACTTC
TRBV2	TRBJ1-5	-	-	CASSGTGNQPQHF	TGTGCCAGCAGTGGGACAGGCAATCAGCCCCAGCATTTT
TRBV11-2	TRBJ2-5	-	-	CASSLVSYQETQYF	TGTGCCAGCAGCTTAGTTAGCTACCAAGAGACCCAGTACTTC
TRBV25-1	TRBJ2-1	TRBD2	-	CASSRLAGAYNEQFF	TGTGCCAGCAGTAGACTAGCGGGTGCCTACAATGAGCAGTTCTTC
TRBV28	TRBJ1-2	-	-	CASGSSSGGHYGYTF	TGTGCCAGCGGATCGTCTTCGGGGGGACACTATGGCTACACCTTC
TRBV15	TRBJ2-7	TRBD2	-	CATSRDRASGSSYEQYF	TGTGCCACCAGCAGAGATCGGGCTAGCGGGAGCTCCTACGAGCAGTACTTC
TRBV6-5	TRBJ2-1	TRBD1	-	CASSYEGANEQFF	TGTGCCAGCAGTTACGAGGGGGCCAATGAGCAGTTCTTC
TRBV28	TRBJ1-5	TRBD1	-	CASSPWGQGGNQPQHF	TGTGCCAGCAGTCCCTGGGGACAGGGGGGAAATCAGCCCCAGCATTTT
TRBV5-1	TRBJ2-3	TRBD2	-	CASSSRTSGGTDTQYF	TGCGCCAGCAGCTCGAGGACTAGCGGAGGCACAGATACGCAGTATTTT
TRBV18	TRBJ1-6	-	few	CASSPHGREINSPLHF	TGTGCCAGCTCACCCCACGGCCGGGAGATTAATTCACCCCTCCACTTT
TRBV5-4	TRBJ1-1	-	-	CASSLGHQNTEAFF	TGTGCCAGCAGCTTGGGACACCAGAACACTGAAGCTTTCTTT
TRBV30	TRBJ2-2	-	few	CAWNQGISGKNTGELFF	TGTGCCTGGAACCAAGGGATTTCCGGGAAGAACACCGGGGAGCTGTTTTTT
TRBV23-1	TRBJ1-5	-	-	CASSQSGSDSNQPQHF	TGCGCCAGCAGTCAATCGGGCAGTGATAGCAATCAGCCCCAGCATTTT
TRBV18	TRBJ2-5	-	-	CASSGRGRETQYF	TGTGCCAGCTCCGGGCGGGGAAGGGAGACCCAGTACTTC
TRBV2	TRBJ1-6	TRBD1	-	CASDRDRNNSPLHF	TGTGCCAGCGATAGGGACAGAAATAATTCACCCCTCCACTTT
TRBV14	TRBJ1-1	-	-	CASSQTWNTEAFF	TGTGCCAGCAGCCAGACATGGAACACTGAAGCTTTCTTT
TRBV5-4	TRBJ2-5	TRBD1	few	CASTPAGTAVQETQYF	TGTGCCAGCACTCCGGCCGGGACAGCCGTTCAAGAGACCCAGTACTTC
TRBV30	TRBJ1-2	TRBD1	few	CAWGGQGADGYTF	TGTGCCTGGGGAGGACAGGGTGCAGATGGCTACACCTTC
TRBV7-2	TRBJ1-1	-	-	CASSLSPPSAGFEAFF	TGTGCCAGCAGCTTATCACCGCCGTCCGCTGGCTTTGAAGCTTTCTTT
TRBV7-2	TRBJ2-2	-	-	CASSPDTGELFF	TGTGCCAGCAGCCCAGACACCGGGGAGCTGTTTTTT
TRBV30	TRBJ2-1	-	few	CAWSSGVGNEQFF	TGTGCCTGGAGTTCGGGGGTGGGCAATGAGCAGTTCTTC
TRBV6-6	TRBJ1-1	TRBD1	few	CASSYDRVAEAFF	TGTGCCAGCAGTTACGACAGGGTCGCTGAAGCTTTCTTT
TRBV5-1	TRBJ2-1	TRBD1	-	CASSLYGQVSEQFF	TGCGCCAGCAGCTTGTACGGACAGGTATCTGAGCAGTTCTTC
TRBV27	TRBJ2-5	-	few	CASSPLLAGEETQYF	TGTGCCAGCAGCCCATTGCTGGCAGGGGAAGAGACCCAGTACTTC
TRBV4-1	TRBJ2-1	-	few	CASSGFVAQNRVREQFF	TGCGCCAGCAGCGGTTTCGTCGCACAGAACAGAGTACGAGAGCAGTTCTTC
TRBV5-4	TRBJ2-5	-	-	CASSFAEETQYF	TGTGCCAGCAGCTTTGCGGAGGAGACCCAGTACTTC
TRBV18	TRBJ2-7	TRBD1	-	CASSAVTGDEQYF	TGTGCCAGCTCAGCGGTGACAGGGGACGAGCAGTACTTC
TRBV2	TRBJ1-1	-	-	CASSEASRVWTEAFF	TGTGCCAGCAGTGAAGCGTCGAGGGTTTGGACTGAAGCTTTCTTT
TRBV19	TRBJ2-2	TRBD2	-	CASSGGTGELFF	TGTGCCAGTAGCGGGGGGACCGGGGAGCTGTTTTTT
TRBV30	TRBJ2-2	-	few	CAWGGWEEYTGELFF	TGTGCCTGGGGAGGGTGGGAGGAGTACACCGGGGAGCTGTTTTTT
TRBV5-1	TRBJ2-7	TRBD1	-	CASSSGQGSYEQYF	TGCGCCAGCAGCTCGGGACAGGGCTCCTACGAGCAGTACTTC
TRBV4-3	TRBJ2-7	TRBD1	-	CASSQRGPRAYEQYF	TGCGCCAGCAGCCAGAGGGGGCCTCGGGCCTACGAGCAGTACTTC
TRBV27	TRBJ2-6	TRBD2	-	CASSFRGRAPRSGANVLTF	TGTGCCAGCAGTTTTCGCGGGAGGGCCCCGCGCTCCGGGGCCAACGTCCTGACTTTC
TRBV7-8	TRBJ2-2	TRBD1	once	CASSKIQGPNTGELFF	TGTGCCAGCAGCAAAATACAGGGGCCTAACACCGGGGAGCTGTTTTTT
TRBV7-9	TRBJ2-7	-	-	CASSLALGRSEEQYF	TGTGCCAGCAGCTTAGCTCTTGGCAGGTCAGAAGAGCAGTACTTC
TRBV9	TRBJ2-3	-	few	CASSANQDTTDTQYF	TGTGCCAGCAGCGCGAACCAGGACACCACAGATACGCAGTATTTT
TRBV6-5	TRBJ1-2	TRBD1	few	CASSPSPDRNYGYTF	TGTGCCAGCAGCCCTTCCCCGGACAGGAACTATGGCTACACCTTC
TRBV9	TRBJ1-4	-	few	CASSASIGQYEKLFF	TGTGCCAGCAGCGCATCCATAGGACAGTATGAAAAACTGTTTTTT
TRBV28	TRBJ2-5	TRBD2	-	CASSLWVSGEAGTQYF	TGTGCCAGCAGTTTATGGGTTAGCGGGGAGGCTGGGACCCAGTACTTC
TRBV28	TRBJ2-7	-	-	CASSPPAGNLDEQYF	TGTGCCAGCAGTCCCCCGGCAGGGAATCTCGACGAGCAGTACTTC
TRBV9	TRBJ2-5	TRBD2	-	CASSVGLAGTQYF	TGTGCCAGCAGCGTCGGACTAGCGGGGACCCAGTACTTC
TRBV28	TRBJ2-1	TRBD1	few	CASLTGGPGNEQFF	TGTGCCAGTCTTACAGGGGGCCCGGGGAATGAGCAGTTCTTC
TRBV5-4	TRBJ2-3	-	few	CASSLALDFTDTQYF	TGTGCCAGCAGCTTGGCCCTAGACTTCACAGATACGCAGTATTTT
TRBV30	TRBJ2-5	-	few	CAWMRGYQETQYF	TGTGCCTGGATGAGGGGGTACCAAGAGACCCAGTACTTC
TRBV2	TRBJ1-2	-	-	CASSVELAYGYTF	TGTGCCAGCAGTGTAGAACTCGCCTATGGCTACACCTTC
TRBV5-4	TRBJ2-5	TRBD1	-	CASSSRQGLGETQYF	TGTGCCAGCAGCTCCCGACAGGGCTTAGGGGAGACCCAGTACTTC
TRBV5-1	TRBJ1-1	-	few	CASSFSGDTEAFF	TGCGCCAGCAGCTTCTCGGGGGACACTGAAGCTTTCTTT